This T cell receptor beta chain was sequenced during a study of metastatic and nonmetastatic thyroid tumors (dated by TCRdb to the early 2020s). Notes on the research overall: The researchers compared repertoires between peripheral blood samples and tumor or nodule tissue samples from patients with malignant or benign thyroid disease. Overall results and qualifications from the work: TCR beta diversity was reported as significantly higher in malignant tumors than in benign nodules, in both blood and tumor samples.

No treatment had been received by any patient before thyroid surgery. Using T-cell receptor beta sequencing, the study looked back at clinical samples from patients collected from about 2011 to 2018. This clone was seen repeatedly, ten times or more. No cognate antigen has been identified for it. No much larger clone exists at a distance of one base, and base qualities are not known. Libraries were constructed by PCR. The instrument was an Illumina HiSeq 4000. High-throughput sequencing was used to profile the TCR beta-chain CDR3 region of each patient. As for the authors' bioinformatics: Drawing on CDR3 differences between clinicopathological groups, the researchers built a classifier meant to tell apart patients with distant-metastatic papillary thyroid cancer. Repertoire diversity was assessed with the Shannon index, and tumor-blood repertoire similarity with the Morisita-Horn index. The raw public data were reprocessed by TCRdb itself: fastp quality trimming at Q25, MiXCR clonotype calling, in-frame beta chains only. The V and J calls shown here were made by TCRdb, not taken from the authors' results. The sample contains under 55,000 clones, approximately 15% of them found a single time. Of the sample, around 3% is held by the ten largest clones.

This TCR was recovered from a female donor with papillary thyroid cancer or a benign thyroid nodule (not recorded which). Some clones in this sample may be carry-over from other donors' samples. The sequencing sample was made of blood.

The nucleotides are TGTGCCAGCAGCCTCTCGGGATCACCCCTCCACTTT. Its amino acids are CASSLSGSPLHF. The chain employs TRBV7-2 and TRBJ1-6; the D segment cannot be called with confidence. CDR1 SGHTA and CDR2 FQGNSA are derived from the germline V gene. Measured from the cysteine to the phenylalanine, the CDR3 is 12 residues long. Only CDR3 DNA is held: 36 bases, read in frame from base 1. Between the V and J ends, shortened by 5 bases and 10 bases respectively, the junction contains 9 bases.